This TCR beta chain came from a study of blood T cell repertoires in COVID-19 (dated by TCRdb to the early 2020s). For the study in its entirety: Samples covering the acute and convalescent phases of COVID-19 were provided by collaborators in the United States, Italy and Spain. The prospective study material was composed of cDNA or gDNA derived from T cells, B-cell-depleted T cells, or PBMCs. The dataset comprised deeply sampled blood TCRbeta repertoires from subjects exposed to, actively infected with, or recovered from COVID-19. A freely available public database, intended as a resource for researchers studying the immune response to SARS-CoV-2, is where the repertoires were released. The samples were drawn from two sources: the first 160 participants of the ongoing ImmuneRACE study, and about 1,300 subjects contributed by 6 global collaborators. Nearly every sample came with metadata listing a de-identified subject ID, COVID-19 status, age in years and sex. Where available, HLA class I and class II types were taken from metadata supplied by the sample provider and were not determined by assay-based typing.

From cysteine to phenylalanine, the CDR3 is 15 amino acids long. This entry keeps only the CDR3 DNA: 45 bases, framed from base 1. Per the germline V gene (reference sequence), MNHNY is the CDR1 and SVGAGI is the CDR2. A distance of 19 bases separates the germline ends of V and J, which lose 6 bases and 4 bases respectively. As for this clone: This clone's antigen is unknown. No much larger clone exists at a distance of one base, and base qualities are not known.

TCRbeta CDR3 regions were amplified from genomic DNA by means of the immunoSEQ Assay, a bias-controlled multiplex PCR. The authors processed their data as follows. Within the assay, amplification of reference gene primers was used to estimate how many nucleated cells each sample contained. Sequence reads were collapsed and filtered to measure the absolute abundance of every unique TCRbeta CDR3 rearrangement. For each sample, productive Simpson clonality was calculated by taking the square root of Simpson's diversity index across productive rearrangements. As stored in TCRdb, this immuneACCESS dataset retains in-frame rearrangements with V and J assigned. A fraction of the clones does not appear; measured against another copy, unresolved V genes explain less than half of the discrepancy, and the remainder lacks a known reason. V and J calls and clone size are given by that table; D and trimming were obtained from the DNA. Present in this sample are around 250,000 clones, roughly four fifths of which were seen just once. Clones ranked in the top ten supply approximately 1.9% of the sample.

Study-level results and caveats: Clinical and demographic metadata were provided uncurated, with the amount varying by source and participant.

Each collaborating institution followed its own protocols to collect whole blood in K2EDTA tubes. Collaborator samples were shipped for TCRbeta analysis as frozen whole blood, isolated PBMCs, or DNA extracted from either sample type. The sequence was collected from a woman at least 80 years old with acute or convalescent COVID-19. The chain joins TRBV6-6 to TRBJ2-7, with a weak D call of TRBD2 (6 bases match). The sequenced material came from peripheral blood. The CDR3: CASSRGEGGIYEQYF. The DNA sequence is as follows: TGTGCCAGCAGCCGGGGTGAGGGCGGGATTTACGAGCAGTACTTC.